This passage covers 27 T cell receptor beta chains from one sample sequenced in a study of regulatory T cells in long-lasting Graves disease. Time point noted: persistent/refractory GD, antithyroid drugs over 5 years with positive TRAb. Generation of the TCR library employed RNA extracted from PBMCs. Sequencing libraries for TCR beta were prepared with iRepertoire HTBI primers and Arm-PCR of CDR3 regions. TCRdb reprocessed the multiplex PCR reads with MiXCR, giving one entry per CDR3 protein. In the table there are some 440,000 distinct CDR3 sequences, around 20% of which are singletons. The sample here was peripheral blood mononuclear cells (PBMCs), taken when the disease was refractory, from a patient treated with antithyroid drugs. The receptors were gathered from a female donor with Graves disease.

This clonotype was detected only once. The rearrangement uses TRBV5-4 and TRBJ1-1, with unresolved D. Germline lookup yields CDR1 SGHNT and CDR2 YYREEE (reference sequence). Trimming cost V 3 bases and J 1 base, with 16 bases left between them. The CDR3 has 16 amino acids. DNA of the CDR3: TGTGCCAGCAGCTCGGAGAACTTAGGAGCGAACACTGAAGCTTTCTTT. Translated: CASSSENLGANTEAFF.

This clonotype was found a few times. This sequence joins TRBV27 and TRBJ2-5; D not resolved. Looked up from germline, CDR1 is MNHEY and CDR2 is SMNVEV (reference sequence). V lost 6 bases to trimming and J lost 5 bases, with 13 bases between them. The CDR3 covers 13 residues. CDR3 sequence reads: CASSYSLQETQYF. In DNA, the CDR3 is TGTGCCAGCAGCTATTCACTCCAGGAGACCCAGTACTTC.

This chain connects TRBV5-1 to TRBJ1-6; no firm D call. The germline gives CDR1 SGHRS, CDR2 YFSETQ. The CDR3 consists of 12 residues. Trimming removed 6 bases at V and 12 bases at J, with 13 bases between. The CDR3 DNA is TGCGCCAGCACAACCGGATTAGGACCCCTCCACTTT. Its protein is CASTTGLGPLHF.

With regard to this clonotype: This may stem from a read error, because a much larger clone lies one nucleotide away. The J gene is TRBJ2-7, the V gene TRBV19; 7 bases match TRBD1. This CDR3 spans 13 amino acids. The germline V gene has CDR1 LNHDA and CDR2 SQIVND (reference sequence). CDR3: CASSIGTAYERYF. The CDR3 DNA follows: TGTGCCAGTAGTATTGGGACAGCCTACGAGCGGTACTTC.

In the case of this clonotype: The junction does not match germline at one end; this may be a read error. The chain uses TRBV11-1 and TRBJ2-2, with TRBD2 identical over 8 bases. Germline CDR1 SGHAT, CDR2 FQDESV (reference sequence). There are 14 residues in the CDR3. The CDR3 loop is CASRLAGGTGGLFF. CDR3 bases: TGTGCCAGCAGATTGGCGGGAGGCACCGGGGGGCTGTTTTTT.

The rearrangement joins TRBV15 to TRBJ2-2, with D maybe TRBD2 (7 bases). Trimming pared 7 bases from V and 1 base from J, leaving 19 bases between. CDR1 is LNHNV, CDR2 YYDKDF, per germline (reference sequence). This CDR3 is 17 amino acids long. CDR3 sequence reads: CATNRIPGGENTGELFF. The CDR3, as DNA: TGTGCCACCAATCGTATCCCGGGGGGCGAGAACACCGGGGAGCTGTTTTTT.

DNA for the CDR3: TGTGCCAGCAGCCAGAAGGTGAACACCGGGGAGCTGTTTTTT. Its translation is CASSQKVNTGELFF. The chain has TRBV6-1 and TRBJ2-2; D call uncertain. The CDR3 length is 14 residues. Germline V gene sequence: CDR1 MNHNS, CDR2 SASEGT. V lost 6 bases and J 1 base, leaving 9 bases between the germline ends.

This chain joins TRBV12-3 or TRBV12-4 and TRBJ1-2, with no clear D. Trimming left V 6 bases short and J 3 bases short, with 17 bases between. There are 15 residues in the CDR3. This chain's CDR3 is CASSLSVGIDYGYTF. The CDR3 bases are TGTGCCAGCAGCCTAAGTGTCGGGATTGACTATGGCTACACCTTC.

As concerns this clonotype: A much larger clone lies one base from this, so it may be a read error. Here the CDR3 omits its conserved ending phenylalanine or tryptophan, so a read error is the likely source. The chain links TRBV12-3 or TRBV12-4 to TRBJ1-1; no clear D. Trimming removed 8 bases from V and 0 bases from J, with 13 bases in between. The CDR3 is 14 amino acids. The CDR3 bases are TGTGCCAGCCGCGTTTCAGGATTGAACACTGAAGCTTTCTCT. Its translation: CASRVSGLNTEAFS.

This clonotype has only a few counts. The J gene is TRBJ2-3, the V gene TRBV6-4; the D gene is possibly TRBD2 (6 bases). Per germline, CDR1 MRHNA and CDR2 SNTAGT. There are 14 residues in the CDR3. V lost 5 bases to trimming and J lost 4 bases, with 13 bases between them. The CDR3: CASSSMGLSDTQYF. The CDR3 nucleotides are TGTGCCAGCAGTTCAATGGGACTCTCAGATACGCAGTATTTT.

In this sample, this clonotype turned up many times. V and J are TRBV28 and TRBJ2-5; TRBD1 agrees at 8 bases. Germline-derived CDR1 and CDR2 are MDHEN and SYDVKM. CDR3 size: 14 residues. V shed 6 bases, J shed 0 bases, and the junction held 3 bases outside the gene matches. The CDR3 nucleotides read TGTGCCAGCAGCAAGGACAGGGACCAAGAGACCCAGTACTTC. This gives the protein CASSKDRDQETQYF.

The V call is TRBV9, the J call TRBJ1-1; possible D gene TRBD1, 5 bases. The V and J ends lost 4 bases and 1 base respectively, with 14 bases between them. The germline gives CDR1 SGDLS, CDR2 YYNGEE. The CDR3 contains 15 residues. Here the CDR3 reads CASSSGRAGNTEAFF. CDR3 nucleotide sequence: TGTGCCAGCAGCTCGGGACGTGCGGGGAACACTGAAGCTTTCTTT.

This clonotype was observed a few times. This chain joins TRBV6-2 or TRBV6-3 and TRBJ2-3; 10 bases are shared with TRBD2. CDR1 is MNHEY and CDR2 is SVGEGT in the germline V gene. CDR3 length: 16 amino acids. The ends lost 2 bases at V and 2 bases at J; junction bases unmatched: 4. The CDR3 sequence: CASSYPSGSSTDTQYF. The CDR3 nucleotides are TGTGCCAGCAGTTACCCTAGCGGGAGTTCCACAGATACGCAGTATTTT.

Only a few counts were recorded for this clonotype. The V and J genes are TRBV18 and TRBJ2-2; D gene ambiguous. CDR1 and CDR2 (germline): KGHSH, LQKENI. The CDR3 contains 16 residues. Trimming removed 3 bases at V and 3 bases at J, with 14 bases between. The CDR3 spells CASSPSPFSDTGELFF. DNA for the CDR3: TGTGCCAGCTCACCGTCTCCTTTTTCTGACACCGGGGAGCTGTTTTTT. Based on the CDR3 plus reference TRBV18 and TRBJ2-2, the full variable domain is NAGVMQNPRHLVRRRGQEARLRCSPMKGHSHVYWYRQLPEEGLKFMVYLQKENIIDESGMPKERFSAEFPKEGPSILRIQQVVRGDSAAYFCASSPSPFSDTGELFFGEGSRLTVL.

Only a few counts were recorded for this clonotype. The chain uses TRBV6-9 and TRBJ2-1; D remains unclear. The V end was cut by 4 bases, the J end by 10 bases, with 5 bases between. The CDR3 is 10 amino acids. CDR1 and CDR2 (germline): MNHGY, SVAAGI. Here the CDR3 DNA reads TGTGCCAGCAGTTTAGGAGAGCAGTTCTTC. Its protein is CASSLGEQFF.

The rearrangement uses TRBV20-1 and TRBJ1-1, with unresolved D. The CDR3 contains 14 residues. The germline CDR1 and CDR2 sequences are DFQATT and SNEGSKA (reference sequence). V was cut by 1 base and J by 0 bases, with 9 bases left in between. CDR3 DNA: TGCAGTGCTAGAGTTGAGAGTATGAACACTGAAGCTTTCTTT. Amino acids: CSARVESMNTEAFF.

In this sample, this clonotype turned up many times. This chain joins TRBV3-1 and TRBJ2-5; 9 bases are shared with TRBD2. V was pared by 1 base and J by 5 bases, with 14 bases of the junction left unmatched. Germline V CDR1 and CDR2: LGHDT, YNNKEL (reference sequence). This CDR3 is built from 18 residues. The CDR3 region is CASSQGSTTSGGEETQYF. The CDR3 nucleotides read TGTGCCAGCAGCCAAGGAAGTACGACTAGCGGTGGAGAGGAGACCCAGTACTTC.

V is TRBV19 and J is TRBJ1-2; no firm D call. CDR3 length: 14 residues. Per germline, CDR1 LNHDA and CDR2 SQIVND (reference sequence). V gave up 6 bases and J gave up 2 bases, with 13 bases separating them. This CDR3 is CASRIHTENYGYTF. DNA for the CDR3: TGTGCCAGTAGGATTCATACAGAAAACTATGGCTACACCTTC.

This clonotype was picked up many times. The chain has TRBV28 and TRBJ2-4; possibly TRBD1 for D (5 bases). CDR1 MDHEN and CDR2 SYDVKM come from the germline V gene. The V and J ends lost 3 bases and 0 bases respectively, with 6 bases between them. The CDR3 has 14 residues. CDR3 sequence reads: CASSFRAAKNIQYF. Here the CDR3 DNA reads TGTGCCAGCAGTTTCAGGGCAGCCAAAAACATTCAGTACTTC.

J is TRBJ2-7 and V is TRBV7-9; 9 nucleotides line up with TRBD2. V gave up 1 base and J gave up 7 bases; unmatched junction bases: 11. This CDR3 is built from 16 residues. The germline gives CDR1 SEHNR, CDR2 FQNEAQ (reference sequence). CDR3 in amino acids: CASSLGTSVTPGEQYF. The CDR3, as DNA: TGTGCCAGCAGCTTAGGGACTAGCGTCACCCCGGGGGAGCAGTACTTC.

This clonotype showed up many times. The J gene is TRBJ1-1, the V gene TRBV28; weak D call: TRBD1 (5 bases). The ends were cut back, 3 bases at V and 3 bases at J, with 14 bases in the middle. The CDR3 covers 15 residues. CDR1 is MDHEN and CDR2 is SYDVKM in the germline V gene. The DNA of the CDR3 is TGTGCCAGCAGTTTCGTAGGGGCTGGGGACACTGAAGCTTTCTTT. It encodes CASSFVGAGDTEAFF.

This clonotype was detected only a few times. This chain joins TRBV7-2 and TRBJ1-2; 8 nucleotides match TRBD1. This CDR3 has 15 residues. The V and J ends lost 3 bases and 4 bases, in that order; junction bases with no gene match: 7. CDR1 and CDR2 from the germline V gene are SGHTA and FQGNSA. CDR3 region: CASSFRGRRGYGYTF. In DNA form, the CDR3 reads TGTGCCAGCAGCTTCAGGGGGCGCAGAGGCTATGGCTACACCTTC.

This clonotype was observed once. One end of the junction is discordant with germline, which a read error may explain. This chain joins TRBV6-2 or TRBV6-3 and TRBJ2-6; TRBD1 aligns across 11 bases. Germline V gene sequence: CDR1 MNHEY, CDR2 SVGEGT. The CDR3 extends over 16 amino acids. CDR3 residues: CASRRTGGAGANALTF. The CDR3 DNA reads as TGTGCCAGCAGGCGGACAGGGGGCGCTGGGGCCAACGCCCTGACTTTC.

There are many counts of this clonotype. The chain combines TRBV19 with TRBJ1-1, with D perhaps matching TRBD1 (5 bases). V lost 7 bases to trimming and J lost 1 base, with 16 bases between them. CDR3 size: 15 residues. Germline V CDR1 and CDR2: LNHDA, SQIVND (reference sequence). CDR3 DNA sequence: TGTGCCAGTAAACGAACACCGGGGGGGAACACTGAAGCTTTCTTT. Its protein product is CASKRTPGGNTEAFF.

This clonotype was recorded at least ten times. V usage is TRBV3-1 and J usage is TRBJ2-7, with D uncertain. CDR1 LGHDT and CDR2 YNNKEL come from the germline V gene (reference sequence). There are 13 residues in the CDR3. The germline V and J ends were trimmed by 0 bases and 4 bases, with 7 bases remaining between them. The CDR3 protein is CASSQDPQYEQYF. CDR3 sequence (DNA): TGTGCCAGCAGCCAAGATCCCCAGTACGAGCAGTACTTC.

The table lists this clonotype with many counts. The chain combines TRBV7-6 with TRBJ1-4, with 10 bases fitting TRBD1. This CDR3 is built from 14 residues. V gave up 5 bases and J gave up 7 bases; unmatched junction bases: 4. The germline gives CDR1 SGHVS, CDR2 FNYEAQ. CDR3 in DNA: TGTGCCAGCAGCCGACAGGGGGCCTTTGAAAAACTGTTTTTT. Translated: CASSRQGAFEKLFF.

The CDR3 DNA is TGTGCCAGTAGTATTCAACTAAGGGGGCTCCCCTATCAGCCCCAGCATTTT. It encodes CASSIQLRGLPYQPQHF. The V gene is TRBV19, the J gene TRBJ1-5, with 7 bases matching TRBD1. The length of the CDR3 is 17 residues. The germline CDR1 and CDR2 sequences are LNHDA and SQIVND (reference sequence). After removal of 3 bases from V and 5 bases from J, the junction contained 13 bases not matched to a gene.